This TCR beta chain was sequenced in a study of cytomegalovirus exposure and HLA in healthy donors. Study-level results: Later analysis placed DRB1 highest and HLA-C lowest in TCR association rates, which differed by HLA locus. A later analysis linked a missense DCLRE1C variant to TCR beta V- and J-gene trimming.

A word on this clone: Antigen: not known.

From germline, CDR1 is MNHEY and CDR2 SMNVEV (reference sequence). Trimming removed 5 bases from V and 0 bases from J; junction bases left unmatched: 8. This CDR3 has 18 amino acids. Use of 60 Vbeta and 13 Jbeta primers characterized the PCR. The table came from immunoSEQ multiplex PCR; TCRdb's copy has only in-frame clones and leaves some out. In the table there are around 91,000 clones, more than 70% of which are singletons. The V call is TRBV27, the J call TRBJ2-3, with 13 bases matching TRBD2. Sequenced: PBMCs. This sequence originates from a male donor in good health and CMV-seropositive. CDR3 DNA: TGTGCCAGCAGTCCCCGGACTAGCGGGGGTGGTAGCACAGATACGCAGTATTTT. It yields the protein CASSPRTSGGGSTDTQYF.